These 27 T cell receptor beta chains were sequenced from one sample in a study of control samples from healthy donors and cancer patients. Sequencing used immunoSEQ multiplex PCR; TCRdb keeps in-frame clones, though not all of them. The sample lists 150,000 to 160,000 clones, about 93% seen once, with under 2.5% in the top ten. The material sequenced was blood. These receptors originate from a man aged 45-60 years in good health.

This CDR3 reads CSASQLAGGYNEQFF. Written as DNA, the CDR3 is TGCAGTGCTAGTCAACTAGCGGGAGGTTACAATGAGCAGTTCTTC. V is TRBV20-1 and J is TRBJ2-1; 12 bases map to TRBD2. The CDR3 loop spans 15 amino acids. Germline values: CDR1 DFQATT, CDR2 SNEGSKA (reference sequence). V dropped 3 bases and J dropped 4; count of bases not matched to a gene: 4.

The chain joins TRBV24-1 to TRBJ2-7, with 11 bases identical to TRBD2. With V trimmed by 7 bases and J by 5 bases, 6 bases remained unmatched. Germline V gene data show CDR1 as KGHDR and CDR2 as SFDVKD. The CDR3 is 14 residues long. The CDR3 coding sequence is TGTGCCACCAGCACTAGCGGGAGACTCCACGAGCAGTACTTC. The encoded protein is CATSTSGRLHEQYF.

This rearrangement joins TRBV18 to TRBJ2-7, with a possible D match to TRBD2 (5 bases). The CDR3 is 15 amino acids. V gave up 1 base and J gave up 7 bases, with 17 bases separating them. Germline V CDR1 and CDR2: KGHSH, LQKENI. The CDR3 DNA follows: TGTGCCAGCTCACCACTTCGGTGGGAGCAAGGTGAGCAGTACTTC. Residues: CASSPLRWEQGEQYF.

The rearrangement joins TRBV5-4 to TRBJ2-7, with D perhaps TRBD2 (5 bases). Germline V CDR1 and CDR2: SGHNT, YYREEE (reference sequence). The CDR3 is 13 amino acids. V was trimmed by 0 bases and J by 4 bases, leaving 8 bases between them. This CDR3 is CASSLDRTYEQYF. CDR3 coding DNA: TGTGCCAGCAGCTTGGACCGGACTTACGAGCAGTACTTC.

This chain connects TRBV3-1 (or the pseudogene TRBV3-2) to TRBJ2-7, with TRBD2 identical over 15 bases. V gave up 3 bases and J gave up 0 bases; unmatched junction bases: 3. CDR1 and CDR2 (germline): LGHDT, YNNKEL (reference sequence). The CDR3 sequence is 17 residues long. The CDR3 region is CASSQGLAGGSSYEQYF. The CDR3 DNA is TGTGCCAGCAGCCAGGGACTAGCGGGAGGTAGCTCCTACGAGCAGTACTTC.

V usage is TRBV5-6 and J usage is TRBJ1-5, with a weak D call TRBD1 (5 bases). CDR3 size: 17 residues. V lost 1 base and J lost 0, with 14 bases in between. CDR1 is SGHDT, CDR2 YYEEEE, per germline. Written as DNA, the CDR3 is TGTGCCAGCAGCTTGTCCCGGGACGGATATAGCAATCAGCCCCAGCATTTT. Protein sequence: CASSLSRDGYSNQPQHF.

This chain connects TRBV18 to TRBJ2-3, with 7 bases matching TRBD2. This CDR3 spans 14 amino acids. CDR1 is KGHSH and CDR2 is LQKENI in the germline V gene. Trimming cost V 2 bases and J 6 bases; bases outside gene matches: 5. The CDR3 sequence: CASSPSGVVDTQYF. Written as DNA, the CDR3 is TGTGCCAGCTCACCAAGCGGGGTTGTTGATACGCAGTATTTT.

The chain recombines TRBV6-4 with TRBJ2-2; 8 positions match TRBD2. Trimming removed 4 bases from V and 4 bases from J; junction bases left unmatched: 5. Germline V gene lookup returns CDR1 MRHNA and CDR2 SNTAGT. This CDR3 has 15 amino acids. This chain's CDR3 is CASSVSSGSTGELFF. The CDR3 region has the DNA TGTGCCAGCAGTGTCTCTAGCGGGTCCACCGGGGAGCTGTTTTTT.

The rearrangement links TRBV5-1 to TRBJ2-7, with 9 bases aligning to TRBD1. The CDR3 sequence is 18 residues long. V shed 0 bases and J 0 bases; nucleotides not matched to a gene: 10. CDR1 and CDR2 from the germline V gene are SGHRS and YFSETQ. This CDR3 reads CASSLGGTGTRFSYEQYF. In DNA form, the CDR3 reads TGCGCCAGCAGCTTGGGAGGGACAGGGACTCGCTTCTCCTACGAGCAGTACTTC.

The V gene is TRBV10-3, the J gene TRBJ2-5; 9 bases are a match to TRBD2. The CDR3 runs 14 residues. Germline V gene sequence: CDR1 ENHRY, CDR2 SYGVKD. J was trimmed by 6 bases and V by 6 bases; bases with no gene match: 8. CDR3 DNA: TGTGCCATCAGGGCCGGGACTAGCATGCAGACCCAGTACTTC. It translates to CAIRAGTSMQTQYF.

The V call is TRBV10-1, the J call TRBJ2-1, with D maybe TRBD1 (6 bases). Trimming left V 4 bases short and J 4 bases short, with 11 bases between. From germline, CDR1 is WNHNN and CDR2 SYGVQD (reference sequence). The CDR3 is 14 amino acids. The CDR3 region has the DNA TGCGCCAGCAGTGCCGCAGGGGTATACAATGAGCAGTTCTTC. This translates into CASSAAGVYNEQFF.

This chain uses TRBV5-1 with TRBJ2-3; no reliable D call. V was cut by 5 bases and J by 0 bases, with 13 bases left in between. The V gene's germline CDR1 is SGHRS and CDR2 YFSETQ. The CDR3 has 15 residues. CDR3 bases: TGCGCCAGCAGACTTTCGCCGACTAGCACAGATACGCAGTATTTT. Protein: CASRLSPTSTDTQYF.

The gene calls are TRBV28 and TRBJ2-1; 10 positions match TRBD2. Germline V gives CDR1 MDHEN, CDR2 SYDVKM. CDR3 length equals 16 residues. The ends lost 6 bases at V and 2 bases at J; junction bases unmatched: 7. CDR3 residues: CASRHGLAEPYNEQFF. CDR3 nucleotide sequence: TGTGCCAGCAGACATGGACTAGCGGAACCCTACAATGAGCAGTTCTTC.

The rearrangement uses TRBV25-1 and TRBJ1-2; D ambiguous. The V gene lost 3 bases and the J gene lost 5 bases, with 10 bases spanning the gap. CDR1 and CDR2 from the germline V gene are MGHDK and SYGVNS. There are 13 residues in the CDR3. CDR3 loop: CASSDGLAYGYTF. CDR3 DNA: TGTGCCAGCAGTGACGGACTGGCGTATGGCTACACCTTC.

This clone was observed a few times. The CDR3 DNA reads TGTGCCAGCAGTCCCCAGTCGACAATGAAGACCCAGTACTTC. This gives the protein CASSPQSTMKTQYF. The chain recombines TRBV28 with TRBJ2-5; no reliable D call. The CDR3 totals 14 residues. The germline V gene encodes CDR1 MDHEN and CDR2 SYDVKM. V lost 5 bases to trimming and J lost 6 bases, with 16 bases between them. Supplemented by reference TRBV28 and TRBJ2-5, the full variable domain reads DVKVTQSSRYLVKRTGEKVFLECVQDMDHENMFWYRQDPGLGLRLIYFSYDVKMKEKGDIPEGYSVSREKKERFSLILESASTNQTSMYLCASSPQSTMKTQYFGPGTRLLVL.

The chain uses TRBV7-2 and TRBJ1-3, with TRBD1 as a possible D gene (6 bases). Per germline, CDR1 SGHTA and CDR2 FQGNSA. The CDR3 is 14 amino acids. Deletions cut 3 bases from V and 7 bases from J, with 13 bases between. The CDR3 sequence: CASSFGTKTNTIYF. CDR3 in DNA: TGTGCCAGCAGCTTCGGGACAAAGACGAACACCATATATTTT.

The chain uses TRBV12-3 or TRBV12-4 and TRBJ2-2; the match to TRBD1 covers 7 bases. The CDR3 loop spans 13 amino acids. V lost 9 bases to trimming and J lost 1 base; unmatched junction nucleotides: 2. The CDR3 bases are TGTGCCAGTCGACAGGGGAACACCGGGGAGCTGTTTTTT. This sequence encodes CASRQGNTGELFF.

The chain has TRBV6-5 and TRBJ1-6; D remains unclear. CDR3 size: 13 residues. Germline assignment: CDR1 MNHEY and CDR2 SVGAGI. V was cut by 8 bases and J by 9 bases, with 14 bases left in between. CDR3 nucleotide sequence: TGTGCCAGCGTGGTCCAAAGCGGTTCACCCCTCCACTTT. This encodes CASVVQSGSPLHF.

V gene TRBV28 combines with J gene TRBJ1-4; the D is unclear. Germline V gives CDR1 MDHEN, CDR2 SYDVKM. V was shortened by 0 bases and J by 5 bases, with 13 bases between the two germline ends. This CDR3 region has 16 residues. CDR3: CASSLWRTAINEKLFF. The CDR3 DNA follows: TGTGCCAGCAGTTTATGGAGAACAGCCATCAATGAAAAACTGTTTTTT.

J is TRBJ2-3 and V is TRBV5-6; 13 bases are a match to TRBD2. The CDR3 sequence is 17 residues long. Germline CDR1 SGHDT, CDR2 YYEEEE. V gave up 2 bases and J gave up 3 bases; unmatched junction bases: 6. The CDR3 nucleotides read TGTGCCAGCAGCTTACGGACTAGCGGGAGAGGTACAGATACGCAGTATTTT. It codes for CASSLRTSGRGTDTQYF.

The chain has TRBV14 and TRBJ1-1; D is undetermined. The V gene lost 3 bases and the J gene lost 5 bases, with 10 bases spanning the gap. CDR1 and CDR2 (germline): SGHDN, FVKESK. The CDR3 consists of 13 residues. CDR3 in DNA: TGTGCCAGCAGCCAGTCAGTCTTGACTGAAGCTTTCTTT. Amino acid sequence: CASSQSVLTEAFF.

The genes are TRBV24-1 and TRBJ2-2; D perhaps matches TRBD2 (5 bases). The CDR3 has 17 residues. Germline values: CDR1 KGHDR, CDR2 SFDVKD. The germline V and J ends were trimmed by 3 bases and 4 bases, with 17 bases remaining between them. CDR3 amino acids: CATSDPLTRTTTGELFF. The CDR3, as DNA: TGTGCCACCAGTGATCCCCTAACTAGAACGACCACCGGGGAGCTGTTTTTT.

This clone appeared a single time. The chain links TRBV5-1 to TRBJ2-7; D is perhaps TRBD2 (6 bases). Germline CDR1 is SGHRS and CDR2 is YFSETQ. With 0 bases removed from V and 0 bases from J, the gap between germline ends came to 13 bases. The CDR3 totals 16 residues. DNA for the CDR3: TGCGCCAGCAGCTTGGACGGGGCGGGAATCTCCTACGAGCAGTACTTC. Its protein product is CASSLDGAGISYEQYF.

The chain links TRBV12-3 or TRBV12-4 to TRBJ1-4, with no clear D. The CDR3 spans 12 residues. Trimming left V 3 bases short and J 8 bases short, with 7 bases between. The CDR3 DNA reads TGTGCCAGCAGTTTGAGAGAAGAAAAACTGTTTTTT. This gives the protein CASSLREEKLFF.

The count of this clone is one. The chain joins TRBV29-1 to TRBJ2-3; D is perhaps TRBD1 or TRBD2 (5 bases each). This CDR3 has 14 residues. V dropped 4 bases and J dropped 0 bases, with 11 bases sitting between them. Germline V lookup: CDR1 SQVTM, CDR2 ANQGSEA. The DNA for the CDR3 is TGCAGCGTTGCGGGGCAGGGAAGCACAGATACGCAGTATTTT. Amino acid sequence: CSVAGQGSTDTQYF.

The chain is built from TRBV19 and TRBJ1-4, with D perhaps TRBD1 (5 bases). In germline, CDR1 is LNHDA, CDR2 SQIVND (reference sequence). The CDR3 has 17 amino acids. V dropped 2 bases and J dropped 0 bases, with 13 bases sitting between them. The CDR3 DNA is TGTGCCAGTAGTATATCCCAGGGACGCTCAACTAATGAAAAACTGTTTTTT. It encodes CASSISQGRSTNEKLFF. Full variable domain (missing parts from reference TRBV19 and TRBJ1-4): DGGITQSPKYLFRKEGQNVTLSCEQNLNHDAMYWYRQDPGQGLRLIYYSQIVNDFQKGDIAEGYSVSREKKESFPLTVTSAQKNPTAFYLCASSISQGRSTNEKLFFGSGTQLSVL.

The V and J genes are TRBV6-5 and TRBJ1-5; D unresolved. Trimming pared 7 bases from V and 3 bases from J, leaving 10 bases between. The CDR3 runs 13 residues. The germline CDR1 and CDR2 sequences are MNHEY and SVGAGI. The CDR3 region is CASTWDLNQPQHF. The CDR3, as DNA: TGTGCCAGCACGTGGGATCTCAATCAGCCCCAGCATTTT.